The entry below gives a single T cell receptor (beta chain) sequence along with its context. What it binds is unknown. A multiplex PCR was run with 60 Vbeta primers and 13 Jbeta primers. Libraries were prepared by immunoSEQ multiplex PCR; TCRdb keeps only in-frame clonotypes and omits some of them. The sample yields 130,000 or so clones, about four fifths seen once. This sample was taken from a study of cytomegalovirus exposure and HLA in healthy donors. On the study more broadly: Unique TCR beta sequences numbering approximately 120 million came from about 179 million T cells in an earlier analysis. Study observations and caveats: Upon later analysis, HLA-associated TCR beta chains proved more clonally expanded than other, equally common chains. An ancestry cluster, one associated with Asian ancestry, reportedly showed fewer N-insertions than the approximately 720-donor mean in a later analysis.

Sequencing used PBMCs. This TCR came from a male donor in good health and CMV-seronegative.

CDR3 loop: CASSTGTGGRDEQFF. The CDR3 coding sequence is TGTGCCAGCAGCACCGGGACAGGGGGACGAGATGAGCAGTTCTTC. The V call is TRBV6-5, the J call TRBJ2-1; 11 bases are a match to TRBD1. V lost 6 bases to trimming and J lost 8 bases; unmatched junction nucleotides: 9. Germline V lookup: CDR1 MNHEY, CDR2 SVGAGI. The CDR3 length is 15 residues.